This T cell receptor (beta chain) was sequenced for a study of identifying expanded T cells in peripheral blood. On this clone: What it binds is not known.

During the collection period, no donor immune events like infections were recorded. Germline V CDR1 and CDR2: SGHAT, FQNNGV. CDR3 length equals 13 residues. Trimming stripped 10 bases from V and 7 bases from J, with 20 bases between. Some clones are missing from TCRdb's copy, which holds only in-frame ones; the method was immunoSEQ multiplex PCR. The data show fewer than 130,000 clones, around 89% seen once. The study, taken as a whole, reports: Roughly two-week clone count variance significantly increased as total template count grew. Technical replicates showed about 1.2 changed clones; approximately 2 weeks roughly 16; four weeks 19.

Material for sequencing was blood. The receptor was isolated from a person between 18 and 69 years old in good health. The V call is TRBV11-2, the J call TRBJ2-7; D may be TRBD2 (7 bases). For the CDR3, the DNA is TGTGCCATCTCGGGGGGCCTCCACATGGAGCAGTACTTC. It yields the protein CAISGGLHMEQYF. Full variable domain (missing parts from reference TRBV11-2 and TRBJ2-7): EAGVAQSPRYKIIEKRQSVAFWCNPISGHATLYWYQQILGQGPKLLIQFQNNGVVDDSQLPKDRFSAERLKGVDSTLKIQPAKLEDSAVYLCAISGGLHMEQYFGPGTRLTVT.